The 25 T cell receptor beta chains below all came from one sample that was sequenced in a study of T cells in Graves' hyperthyroidism and ophthalmopathy. RNA transcripts were the template for amplifying TCR beta CDR3 regions. A first-round RT-PCR of the TCR CDR3 used the HTBI primer set. MiXCR, applied by TCRdb to the multiplex PCR reads, yields one record per CDR3 protein. The sample carries about 290,000 distinct CDR3 sequences, roughly 13% recorded once. Sequencing was carried out using blood. These receptors were taken from a woman aged 40 to 50 with Graves' hyperthyroidism.

This clonotype occurred many times. This chain uses TRBV10-3 with TRBJ2-1; D call uncertain. The CDR3 is 12 amino acids. Deletions cut 6 bases from V and 8 bases from J, with 11 bases between. Germline V gives CDR1 ENHRY, CDR2 SYGVKD. The CDR3 sequence is CAISQGRDEQFF. CDR3 bases: TGTGCCATCAGCCAAGGCCGGGATGAGCAGTTCTTC.

This clonotype was picked up many times. This chain links TRBV28 with TRBJ2-7; D tentatively reads TRBD1 or TRBD2 (5 bases each). Germline CDR1 MDHEN, CDR2 SYDVKM. Trimming removed 2 bases from V and 0 bases from J, with 14 bases in between. The CDR3 runs to 16 residues. The CDR3: CASSLGWGLASYEQYF. CDR3 DNA: TGTGCCAGCAGTTTAGGCTGGGGCCTAGCCTCCTACGAGCAGTACTTC.

This rearrangement joins TRBV12-3 or TRBV12-4 to TRBJ2-1; 10 bases agree with TRBD2. Trimming cost V 8 bases and J 7 bases; bases outside gene matches: 8. This CDR3 is 14 amino acids long. CDR3 nucleotides: TGTGCCAGCCGCCCGGGGACTAGCGTGAATGAGCAGTTCTTC. Translated: CASRPGTSVNEQFF.

A single count supports this clonotype. This may arise from a read error, as a much more abundant clone is one base away. For the CDR3, the DNA is TGTGCCAGTAGCCAGACAGGGGGCAGCGAAAAACTGTCTTTT. It specifies CASSQTGGSEKLSF. This chain uses TRBV19 with TRBJ1-4, with 10 nucleotides matching TRBD1. In germline, CDR1 is LNHDA, CDR2 SQIVND (reference sequence). The CDR3 is 14 amino acids.

This clonotype was seen many times. The DNA is omitted, as the CDR3 cannot be located on it reliably, and the CDR3 follows TCRdb's listing. The rearrangement uses TRBV6-1 and TRBJ1-1. Germline V CDR1 and CDR2: MNHNS, SASEGT. The CDR3 length is 15 residues, termini included. The CDR3 sequence is CASSPRAVASLKLSF.

Note on this clonotype: It is likely a read error, because the conserved phenylalanine at the end of the CDR3 is missing. This chain connects TRBV3-1 to TRBJ1-1, with a weak D call TRBD1 (6 bases). V was pared by 11 bases and J by 6 bases, with 13 bases between. CDR1 LGHDT and CDR2 YNNKEL come from the germline V gene (reference sequence). The length of the CDR3 is 11 residues. CDR3 sequence: CALSEGAEAFI. The CDR3 DNA reads TGTGCCCTCAGCGAGGGGGCTGAAGCTTTCATT.

This chain joins TRBV13 and TRBJ2-7; weak D call: TRBD1 (5 bases). In germline, CDR1 is PRHDT, CDR2 FYEKMQ (reference sequence). There are 18 residues in the CDR3. Trimming took off 2 bases at V and 1 base at J, with 21 bases between the two ends. CDR3: CASSLRGPEGASSYEQYF. The CDR3 DNA sequence: TGTGCCAGCAGCTTAAGGGGCCCGGAAGGGGCCTCTTCCTACGAGCAGTACTTC. Full variable domain (rest looked up from reference TRBV13 and TRBJ2-7): AAGVIQSPRHLIKEKRETATLKCYPIPRHDTVYWYQQGPGQDPQFLISFYEKMQSDKGSIPDRFSAQQFSDYHSELNMSSLELGDSALYFCASSLRGPEGASSYEQYFGPGTRLTVT.

Details on this clonotype: It may be a read error: a sequence one base away is much more abundant. This chain joins TRBV7-9 and TRBJ1-4, with TRBD1 as a possible D gene (5 bases). CDR1 is SEHNR, CDR2 FQNEAQ, per germline (reference sequence). The CDR3 runs to 14 residues. This CDR3 is CASSLARDVEKLLF. The CDR3 DNA follows: TGTGCCAGCAGCTTAGCGAGGGACGTCGAAAAACTGCTTTTT.

Ten or more counts support this clonotype. The chain employs TRBV28 and TRBJ2-1; 10 bases match TRBD2. Trimming at V came to 4 bases and at J to 4 bases, leaving 7 bases not matched to a gene. CDR1 is MDHEN, CDR2 SYDVKM, per germline. There are 16 residues in the CDR3. CDR3 sequence (DNA): TGTGCCAGCAGTTCGCTTAGGACTAGCGGATACAATGAGCAGTTCTTC. It translates to CASSSLRTSGYNEQFF.

There are many counts of this clonotype. V and J are TRBV27 and TRBJ1-6, with D maybe TRBD1 (5 bases). V was pared by 5 bases and J by 6 bases, with 17 bases between. The CDR3 sequence is 16 residues long. Germline CDR1 reads MNHEY; CDR2 reads SMNVEV (reference sequence). The CDR3 sequence: CASSKGVGLSNSPLHF. For the CDR3, the DNA is TGTGCCAGCAGTAAAGGGGTGGGACTATCTAATTCACCCCTCCACTTT.

This rearrangement joins TRBV12-3 or TRBV12-4 to TRBJ1-2, with TRBD1 matching 9 bases. With 6 bases clipped from V and 8 bases from J, the junction kept 10 bases outside the gene matches. The length of the CDR3 is 14 residues. In DNA form, the CDR3 reads TGTGCCAGCAGCACCCCCGGGACAGGGATCGGCTACACCTTC. Translation: CASSTPGTGIGYTF.

This clonotype turned up a few times. The junction and the germline gene differ at one end; a read error may be behind it. The chain has TRBV6-5 and TRBJ2-5; no firm D call. Germline V gene sequence: CDR1 MNHEY, CDR2 SVGAGI. The CDR3 sequence is 13 residues long. CDR3 nucleotides: TGTGCCAGCAGTTACGGTGGTGGAGAGGCCCAGTACTTC. It is translated as CASSYGGGEAQYF.

Many counts were recorded for this clonotype. The V call is TRBV12-5, the J call TRBJ2-3; D call uncertain. The germline CDR1 and CDR2 sequences are LGHNT and FRNRAP. Trimming left V 3 bases short and J 6 bases short, with 7 bases between. This CDR3 has 12 amino acids. The CDR3 nucleotides are TGTGCTAGTGGTTTCTATGTGGATACGCAGTATTTT. This gives the protein CASGFYVDTQYF.

This clonotype was picked up many times. This chain joins TRBV12-3 or TRBV12-4 and TRBJ2-7; maybe TRBD2 (7 bases). The V end was cut by 10 bases, the J end by 6 bases, with 19 bases between. This CDR3 is built from 13 residues. The CDR3 here is CATGGLASVEQYF. CDR3 bases: TGTGCCACCGGGGGGCTAGCCTCCGTCGAGCAGTACTTC.

This clonotype has only a few counts. V usage is TRBV3-1 and J usage is TRBJ2-2; D remains ambiguous. Germline V gives CDR1 LGHDT, CDR2 YNNKEL (reference sequence). This CDR3 has 13 amino acids. Deletions cut 6 bases from V and 6 bases from J, with 11 bases between. The CDR3 DNA reads as TGTGCCAGCAGGATTTCTAGAGCCGGGGAGCTGTTTTTT. Protein: CASRISRAGELFF.

This clonotype appeared once. The chain recombines TRBV18 with TRBJ1-4; a weak D match, TRBD1 (5 bases). This CDR3 contains 16 residues. V was pared by 6 bases and J by 10 bases, with 24 bases between. Germline V lookup: CDR1 KGHSH, CDR2 LQKENI. The CDR3 loop is CASSAADGARTGKLFF. The CDR3 bases are TGTGCCAGCTCCGCCGCCGACGGGGCCCGCACTGGAAAACTGTTTTTT.

CDR3 nucleotide sequence: TGTGCCAGCAGTCTCTATAGCGGATCCACCGGGGAGCTGTTTTTT. This encodes CASSLYSGSTGELFF. The chain joins TRBV27 to TRBJ2-2, with D maybe TRBD2 (6 bases). Trimming shortened V by 5 bases and J by 4 bases, and 14 bases separated the two germline ends. The CDR3 sequence is 15 residues long. Looked up from germline, CDR1 is MNHEY and CDR2 is SMNVEV (reference sequence).

The V gene is TRBV10-1, the J gene TRBJ1-5; D is undetermined. This CDR3 is built from 13 residues. Germline CDR1 is WNHNN and CDR2 is SYGVQD (reference sequence). V was shortened by 5 bases and J by 2 bases, with 7 bases between the two germline ends. For the CDR3, the DNA is TGCGCCAGCAGTTTTCTAGGCAATCAGCCCCAGCATTTT. Amino acids: CASSFLGNQPQHF.

In this sample, this clonotype turned up many times. The rearrangement uses TRBV2 and TRBJ2-1; 10 bases agree with TRBD2. CDR3 length: 16 residues. Looked up from germline, CDR1 is SNHLY and CDR2 is FYNNEI. V shed 7 bases and J 6 bases; nucleotides not matched to a gene: 12. The CDR3 reads CASNRLAGVRSNEQFF. DNA for the CDR3: TGTGCCAGCAATCGTCTAGCGGGAGTGCGGAGCAATGAGCAGTTCTTC.

The chain employs TRBV5-1 and TRBJ2-3, with D maybe TRBD1 (6 bases). There are 15 residues in the CDR3. Germline V gene data show CDR1 as SGHRS and CDR2 as YFSETQ. The V and J ends lost 7 bases and 5 bases respectively, with 20 bases between them. The CDR3 nucleotides read TGCGCCAGCGCCCCGGACAGCCCTTCATTAGATACGCAGTATTTT. Its translation is CASAPDSPSLDTQYF.

This clonotype was counted many times. The chain links TRBV13 to TRBJ1-4, with a possible D match to TRBD1 (5 bases). CDR3 length: 14 amino acids. Germline CDR1 is PRHDT and CDR2 is FYEKMQ (reference sequence). The V and J ends lost 4 bases and 8 bases respectively, with 14 bases between them. CDR3 in DNA: TGTGCCAGCAGCTATAAACAGGAGGGGGAAAAACTGTTTTTT. This codes for CASSYKQEGEKLFF.

This clonotype was picked up many times. The V gene is TRBV20-1, the J gene TRBJ2-1, with 8 bases lining up with TRBD2. The V segment lost 3 bases and the J segment 4 bases; nucleotides outside the gene matches: 5. CDR3 length: 14 residues. Germline CDR1 and CDR2: DFQATT and SNEGSKA (reference sequence). The CDR3 reads CSARGTSGYNEQFF. CDR3 DNA sequence: TGCAGTGCTAGGGGAACTAGCGGATACAATGAGCAGTTCTTC.

CDR3 loop: CASSLEIWGVDNTEAFF. CDR3 sequence (DNA): TGTGCCAGCAGCTTAGAGATTTGGGGGGTGGATAACACTGAAGCTTTCTTT. This chain joins TRBV7-9 and TRBJ1-1; weak D call: TRBD1 (5 bases). This CDR3 contains 17 residues. Trimming left V 1 base short and J 2 bases short, with 17 bases between. The germline V gene encodes CDR1 SEHNR and CDR2 FQNEAQ (reference sequence).

Many counts were recorded for this clonotype. This chain connects TRBV6-1 to TRBJ2-7; D ambiguous. Germline CDR1 and CDR2: MNHNS and SASEGT. The V end lost 5 bases, the J end lost 2 bases, and 16 bases lay between the germline ends. This CDR3 has 15 residues. The CDR3 loop reads CASSPSRTVPYEQYF. In DNA, the CDR3 is TGTGCCAGCAGTCCCTCCCGGACGGTTCCCTACGAGCAGTACTTC.

This clonotype has a handful of counts. The chain combines TRBV9 with TRBJ1-6; no firm D call. The germline gives CDR1 SGDLS, CDR2 YYNGEE. The CDR3 contains 14 residues. The V and J ends lost 4 bases and 4 bases respectively, with 9 bases between them. CDR3 DNA: TGTGCCAGCAGCTCCGGGAATTATAATTCACCCCTCCACTTT. This gives the protein CASSSGNYNSPLHF.